A selection of T cell receptor beta chains follows, all from one sample in a study of blood T cell repertoires in COVID-19. Only in-frame clones appear in the TCRdb table, and some are missing; sequencing was by immunoSEQ multiplex PCR. The sample carries about 130,000 clones, roughly 84% recorded once. The sequencing sample was made of peripheral blood. The receptors shown here come from a woman in her 30s who had recovered from COVID-19. Each CDR3 is given with its conserved first and last residue. Each record gives: V gene, J gene, CDR3 protein.

>TRBV11-2|TRBJ2-3
CASSPQGTDTQYF
>TRBV2|TRBJ1-2
CASSQKGLKGRGYTF
>TRBV19|TRBJ1-2
CASRNGQGYYGYTF
>TRBV3-1/TRBV3-2|TRBJ2-1
CASSRGGHDNEQFF
>TRBV11-2|TRBJ1-4
CASSLDRAAGNEKLFF
>TRBV5-1|TRBJ1-1
CASRSGGNAEAFF
>TRBV6-6|TRBJ1-2
CASSQGAYGYTF
>TRBV6-6|TRBJ1-2
CASSYGQGRDYGYTF
>TRBV6-5|TRBJ2-7
CASKLTGVLEQYF
>TRBV15|TRBJ1-5
CAIGQAGQPQHF
>TRBV3-1/TRBV3-2|TRBJ2-7
CASSQDRRGSYEQYF